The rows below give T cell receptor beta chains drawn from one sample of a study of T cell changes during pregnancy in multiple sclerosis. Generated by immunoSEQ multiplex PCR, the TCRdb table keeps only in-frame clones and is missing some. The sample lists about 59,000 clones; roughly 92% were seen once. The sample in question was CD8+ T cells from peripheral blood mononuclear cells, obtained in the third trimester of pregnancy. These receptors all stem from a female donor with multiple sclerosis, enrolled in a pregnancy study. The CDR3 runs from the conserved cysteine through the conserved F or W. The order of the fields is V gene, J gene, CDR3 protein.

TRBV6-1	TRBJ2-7	CASSDPYGTGVPYEQYF
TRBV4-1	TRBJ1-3	CASSQAQGLSGNTIYF
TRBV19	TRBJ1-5	CASSMLTVSNQPQHF
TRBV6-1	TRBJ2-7	CASSDAYYIYEQYF
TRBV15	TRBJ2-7	CATSRDRSYEQYF
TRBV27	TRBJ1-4	CASSFYRGDNEKLFF
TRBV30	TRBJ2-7	CAWSVLAGGPNEQYF
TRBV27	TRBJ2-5	CASSLYRDETQYF
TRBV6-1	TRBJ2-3	CASSEKGDTDTQYF
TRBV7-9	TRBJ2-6	CASSLGGYGANVLTF
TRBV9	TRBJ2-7	CASSEGGGLAGVGWDYEQYF
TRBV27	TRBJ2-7	CASSLSLGGRGYEQYF
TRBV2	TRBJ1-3	CASSEDGGLLRGNTIYF
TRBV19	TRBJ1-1	CASKLSTEAFF
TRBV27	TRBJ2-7	CAVQGAGNEQYF
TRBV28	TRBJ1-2	CASRGYRGSYGYTF
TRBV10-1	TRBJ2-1	CASSESRAGGPLNEQFF
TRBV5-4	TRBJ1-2	CASSLQGANGYTF
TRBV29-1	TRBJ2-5	CSVVYSGRSGTQYF
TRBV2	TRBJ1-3	CASSDFQGENTIYF
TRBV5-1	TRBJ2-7	CASSPLGGVNEQYF
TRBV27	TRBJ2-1	CASSFLADSYNEQFF
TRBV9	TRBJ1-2	CASSASGTEYGYTF
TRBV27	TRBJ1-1	CASSHFRRQDTEAFF
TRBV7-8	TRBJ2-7	CASSSGAGNYEQYF
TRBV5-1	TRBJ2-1	CASSLAVAGGPSEQFF
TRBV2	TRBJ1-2	CACLAGSGEGYTF
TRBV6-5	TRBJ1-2	CASSSGTVLDAGYTF